This T cell receptor beta chain was profiled in a study of T cell responses to AZD1222 COVID-19 vaccine. Study conclusions and caveats: Clonal diversity was possibly underestimated; the donors were predominantly white British and more often female.

Data came from immunoSEQ multiplex PCR; TCRdb stores just in-frame clones and leaves some out. The repertoire consists of approximately 140,000 clones, with 92% occurring once and the leading ten covering approximately 3.3%. Second-dose intervals near 4 or 12 weeks were combined. With respect to this clone: Its antigen is unidentified.

Germline trimming cut 2 bases from V and 6 bases from J; bases unmatched to any gene: 8. The CDR3 has 15 residues. Germline values: CDR1 SGHNT, CDR2 YYREEE (reference sequence). The TCR comes from an adult who received the AZD1222 COVID-19 vaccine. Material: peripheral blood, obtained 28 days after the second AZD1222 dose. The genes are TRBV5-4 and TRBJ1-2, with 9 bases that match TRBD1. The CDR3 loop is CASSFPGTGRDGYTF. The CDR3, as DNA: TGTGCCAGCAGCTTTCCCGGGACAGGGAGGGATGGCTACACCTTC.